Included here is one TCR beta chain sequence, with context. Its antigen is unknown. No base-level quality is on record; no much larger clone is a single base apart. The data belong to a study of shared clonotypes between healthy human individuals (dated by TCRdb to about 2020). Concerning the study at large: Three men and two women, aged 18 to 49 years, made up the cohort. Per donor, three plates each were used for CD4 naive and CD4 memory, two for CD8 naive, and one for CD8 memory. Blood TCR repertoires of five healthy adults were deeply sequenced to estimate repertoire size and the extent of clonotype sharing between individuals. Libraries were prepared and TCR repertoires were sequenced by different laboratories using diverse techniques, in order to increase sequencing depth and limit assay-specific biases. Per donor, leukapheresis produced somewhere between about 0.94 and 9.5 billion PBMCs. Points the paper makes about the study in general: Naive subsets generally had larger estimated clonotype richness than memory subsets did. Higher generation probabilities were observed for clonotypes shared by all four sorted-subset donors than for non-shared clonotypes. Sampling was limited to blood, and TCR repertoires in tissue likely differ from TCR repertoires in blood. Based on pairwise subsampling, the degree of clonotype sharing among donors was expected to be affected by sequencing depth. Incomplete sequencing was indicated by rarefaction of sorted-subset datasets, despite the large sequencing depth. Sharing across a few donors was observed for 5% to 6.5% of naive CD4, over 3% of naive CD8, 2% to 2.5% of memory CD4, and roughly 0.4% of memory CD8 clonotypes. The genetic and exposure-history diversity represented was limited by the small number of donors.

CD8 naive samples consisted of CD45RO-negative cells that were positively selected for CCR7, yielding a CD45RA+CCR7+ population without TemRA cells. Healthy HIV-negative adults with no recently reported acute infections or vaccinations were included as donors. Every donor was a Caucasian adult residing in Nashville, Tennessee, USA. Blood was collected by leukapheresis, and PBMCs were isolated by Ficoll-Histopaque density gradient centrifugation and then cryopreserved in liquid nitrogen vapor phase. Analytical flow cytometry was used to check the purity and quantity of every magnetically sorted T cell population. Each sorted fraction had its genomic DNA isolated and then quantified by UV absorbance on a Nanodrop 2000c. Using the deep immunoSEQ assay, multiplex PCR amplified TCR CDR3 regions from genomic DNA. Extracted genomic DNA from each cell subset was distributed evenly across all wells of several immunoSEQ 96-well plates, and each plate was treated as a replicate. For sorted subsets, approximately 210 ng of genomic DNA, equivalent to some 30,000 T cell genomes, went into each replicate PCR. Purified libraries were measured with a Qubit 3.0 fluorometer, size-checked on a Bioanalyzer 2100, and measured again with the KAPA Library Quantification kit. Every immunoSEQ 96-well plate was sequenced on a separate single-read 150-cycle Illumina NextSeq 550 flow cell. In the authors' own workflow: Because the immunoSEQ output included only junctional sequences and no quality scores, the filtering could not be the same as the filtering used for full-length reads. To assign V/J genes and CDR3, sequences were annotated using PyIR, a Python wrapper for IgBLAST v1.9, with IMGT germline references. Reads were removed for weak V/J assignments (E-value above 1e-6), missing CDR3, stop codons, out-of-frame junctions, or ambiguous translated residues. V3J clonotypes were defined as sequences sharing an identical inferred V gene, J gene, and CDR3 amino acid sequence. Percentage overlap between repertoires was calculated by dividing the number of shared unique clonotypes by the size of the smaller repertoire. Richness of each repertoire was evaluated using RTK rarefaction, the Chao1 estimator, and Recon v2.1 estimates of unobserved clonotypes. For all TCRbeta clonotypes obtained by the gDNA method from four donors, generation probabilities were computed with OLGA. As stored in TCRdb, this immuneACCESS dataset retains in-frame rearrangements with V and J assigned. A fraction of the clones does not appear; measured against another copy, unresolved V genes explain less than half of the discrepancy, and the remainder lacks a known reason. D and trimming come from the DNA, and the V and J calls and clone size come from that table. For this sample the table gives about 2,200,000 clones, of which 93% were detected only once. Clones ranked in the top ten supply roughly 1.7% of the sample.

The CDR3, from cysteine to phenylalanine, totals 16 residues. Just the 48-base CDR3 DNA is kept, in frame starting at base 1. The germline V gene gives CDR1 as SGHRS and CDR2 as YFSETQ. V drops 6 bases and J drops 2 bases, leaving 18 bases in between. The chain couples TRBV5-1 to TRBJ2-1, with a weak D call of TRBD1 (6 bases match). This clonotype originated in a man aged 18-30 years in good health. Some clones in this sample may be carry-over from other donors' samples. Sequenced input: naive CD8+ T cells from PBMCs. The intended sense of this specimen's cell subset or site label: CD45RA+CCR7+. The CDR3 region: CASTSKTGIPYNEQFF. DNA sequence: TGCGCCAGCACCTCTAAAACAGGGATCCCCTACAATGAGCAGTTCTTC.